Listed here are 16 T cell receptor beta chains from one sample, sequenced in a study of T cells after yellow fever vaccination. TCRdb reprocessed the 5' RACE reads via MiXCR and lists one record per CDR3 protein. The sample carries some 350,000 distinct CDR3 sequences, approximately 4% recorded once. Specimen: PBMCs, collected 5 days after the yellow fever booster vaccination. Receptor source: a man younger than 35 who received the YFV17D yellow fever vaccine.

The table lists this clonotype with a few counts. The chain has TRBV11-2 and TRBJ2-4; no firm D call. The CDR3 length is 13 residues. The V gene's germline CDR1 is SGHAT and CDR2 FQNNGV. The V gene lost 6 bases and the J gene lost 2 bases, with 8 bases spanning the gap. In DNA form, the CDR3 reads TGTGCCAGCAGACACCTATCCAAAAACATTCAGTACTTC. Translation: CASRHLSKNIQYF. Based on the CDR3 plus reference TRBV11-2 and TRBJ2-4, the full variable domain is EAGVAQSPRYKIIEKRQSVAFWCNPISGHATLYWYQQILGQGPKLLIQFQNNGVVDDSQLPKDRFSAERLKGVDSTLKIQPAKLEDSAVYLCASRHLSKNIQYFGAGTRLSVL.

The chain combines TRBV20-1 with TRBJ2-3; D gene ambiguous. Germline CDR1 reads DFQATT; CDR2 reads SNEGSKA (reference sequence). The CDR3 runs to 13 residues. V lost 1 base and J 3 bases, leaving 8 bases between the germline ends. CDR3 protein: CSARVPLTDTQYF. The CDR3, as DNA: TGCAGTGCTAGAGTTCCTCTAACAGATACGCAGTATTTT.

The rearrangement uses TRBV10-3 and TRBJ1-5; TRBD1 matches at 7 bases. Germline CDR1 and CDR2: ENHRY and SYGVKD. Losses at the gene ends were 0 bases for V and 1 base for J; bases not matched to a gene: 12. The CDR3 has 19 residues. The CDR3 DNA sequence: TGTGCCATCAGTGAGTCCCTCAGGGGGTTACAAGACAGCAATCAGCCCCAGCATTTT. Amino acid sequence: CAISESLRGLQDSNQPQHF.

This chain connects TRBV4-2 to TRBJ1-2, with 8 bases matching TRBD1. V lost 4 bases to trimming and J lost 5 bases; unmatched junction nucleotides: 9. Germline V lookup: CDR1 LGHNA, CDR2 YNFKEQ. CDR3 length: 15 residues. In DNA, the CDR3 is TGTGCCAGCAGCCCGTGGACAGGGAGGGGATATGGCTACACCTTC. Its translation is CASSPWTGRGYGYTF.

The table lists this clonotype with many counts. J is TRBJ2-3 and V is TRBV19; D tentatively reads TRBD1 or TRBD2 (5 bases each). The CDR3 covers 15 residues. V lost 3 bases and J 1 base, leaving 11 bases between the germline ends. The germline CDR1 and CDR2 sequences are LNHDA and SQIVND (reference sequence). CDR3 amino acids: CASSIQGTGTDTQYF. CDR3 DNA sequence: TGTGCCAGTAGTATCCAAGGGACGGGCACAGATACGCAGTATTTT. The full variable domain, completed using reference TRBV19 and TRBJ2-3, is DGGITQSPKYLFRKEGQNVTLSCEQNLNHDAMYWYRQDPGQGLRLIYYSQIVNDFQKGDIAEGYSVSREKKESFPLTVTSAQKNPTAFYLCASSIQGTGTDTQYFGPGTRLTVL.

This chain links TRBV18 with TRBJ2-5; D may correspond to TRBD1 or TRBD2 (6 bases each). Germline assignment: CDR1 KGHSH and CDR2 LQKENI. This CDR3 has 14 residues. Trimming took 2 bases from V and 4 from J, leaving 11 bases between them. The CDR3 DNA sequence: TGTGCCAGCTCACCAGGGGGGCCTACAGAGACCCAGTACTTC. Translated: CASSPGGPTETQYF.

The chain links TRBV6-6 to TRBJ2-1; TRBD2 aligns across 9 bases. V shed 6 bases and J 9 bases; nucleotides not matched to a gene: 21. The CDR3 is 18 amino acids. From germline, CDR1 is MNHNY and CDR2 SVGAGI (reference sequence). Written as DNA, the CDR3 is TGTGCCAGCAGCCCCCGGGGAGCGGGGGGATATCACGACGTTGAGCAGTTCTTC. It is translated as CASSPRGAGGYHDVEQFF.

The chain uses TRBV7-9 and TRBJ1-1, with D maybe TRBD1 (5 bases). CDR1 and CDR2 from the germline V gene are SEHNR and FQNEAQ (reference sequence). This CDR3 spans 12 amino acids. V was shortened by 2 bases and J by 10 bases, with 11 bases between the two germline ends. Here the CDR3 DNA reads TGTGCCAGCAGCTTATATCTTAGGGGAGCTTTCTTT. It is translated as CASSLYLRGAFF.

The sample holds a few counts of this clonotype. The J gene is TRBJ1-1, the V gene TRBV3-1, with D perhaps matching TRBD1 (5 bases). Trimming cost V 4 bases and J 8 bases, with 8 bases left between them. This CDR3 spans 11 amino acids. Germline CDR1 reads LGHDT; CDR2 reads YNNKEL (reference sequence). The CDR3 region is CASSRGSEAFF. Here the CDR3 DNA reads TGTGCCAGCAGCCGGGGCAGCGAAGCTTTCTTT.

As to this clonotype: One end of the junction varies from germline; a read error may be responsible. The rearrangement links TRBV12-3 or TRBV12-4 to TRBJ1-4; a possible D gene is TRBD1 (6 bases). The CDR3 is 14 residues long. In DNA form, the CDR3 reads TGTGCCAGCAGTTTAAGGGGGGCAGCGGAAATACTGTTTTTT. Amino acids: CASSLRGAAEILFF.

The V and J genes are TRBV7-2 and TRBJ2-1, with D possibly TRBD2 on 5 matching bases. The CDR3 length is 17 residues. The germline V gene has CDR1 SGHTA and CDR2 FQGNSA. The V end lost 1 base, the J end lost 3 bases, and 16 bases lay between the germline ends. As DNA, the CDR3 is TGTGCCAGCAGCTTAGGAAGAGGGCAGAGGCACTACAATGAGCAGTTCTTC. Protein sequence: CASSLGRGQRHYNEQFF.

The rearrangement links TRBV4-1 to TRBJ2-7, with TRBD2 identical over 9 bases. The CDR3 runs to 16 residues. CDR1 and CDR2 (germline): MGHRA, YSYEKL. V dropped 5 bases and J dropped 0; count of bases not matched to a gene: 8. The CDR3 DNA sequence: TGCGCCAGCAGCGAAACCGGGACTAGCTCCTCCTACGAGCAGTACTTC. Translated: CASSETGTSSSYEQYF.

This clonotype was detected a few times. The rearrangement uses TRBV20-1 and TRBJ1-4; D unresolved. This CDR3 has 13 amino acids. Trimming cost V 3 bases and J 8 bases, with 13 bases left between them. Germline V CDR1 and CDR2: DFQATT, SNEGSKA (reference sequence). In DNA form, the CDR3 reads TGCAGTGCTAGTTCCGGGGTCTTCGAAAAACTGTTTTTT. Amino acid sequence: CSASSGVFEKLFF.

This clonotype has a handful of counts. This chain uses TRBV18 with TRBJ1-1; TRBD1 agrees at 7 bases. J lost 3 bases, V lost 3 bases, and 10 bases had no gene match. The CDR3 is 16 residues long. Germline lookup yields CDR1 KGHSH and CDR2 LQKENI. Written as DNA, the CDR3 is TGTGCCAGCTCACCCTCCGAGGGGGCAGAGGACACTGAAGCTTTCTTT. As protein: CASSPSEGAEDTEAFF.

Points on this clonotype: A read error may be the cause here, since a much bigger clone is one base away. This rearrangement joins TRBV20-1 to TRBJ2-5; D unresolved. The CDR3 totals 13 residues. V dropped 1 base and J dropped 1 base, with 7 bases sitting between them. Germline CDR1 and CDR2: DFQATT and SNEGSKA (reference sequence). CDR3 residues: CSARAIGQETQYF. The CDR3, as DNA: TGCAGTGCTAGAGCTATCGGCCAAGAGACCCAGTACTTC.

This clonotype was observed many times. CDR3 nucleotides: TGTGCCATCAATACCGGGACAGGGGATGGCTACACCTTC. This encodes CAINTGTGDGYTF. The chain has TRBV10-3 and TRBJ1-2; TRBD1 matches at 10 bases. This CDR3 has 13 amino acids. V shed 7 bases, J shed 6 bases, and the junction held 5 bases outside the gene matches. Germline CDR1 is ENHRY and CDR2 is SYGVKD.